The clone carrying this TCR beta chain has just a few counts. Germline V gene sequence: CDR1 DFQATT, CDR2 SNEGSKA (reference sequence). The CDR3 is 15 amino acids. Trimming at V came to 0 bases and at J to 4 bases, leaving 5 bases not matched to a gene. These data originate in a study of T-cell memory formation after mild COVID-19. In the study overall: TCR clusters largely stayed donor specific.

TCRdb redid the calling of the 5' RACE reads with MiXCR, one entry per CDR3 protein. The sample lists under 200,000 distinct CDR3 sequences, approximately 13% occurring once. Sequencing was done on a sample of PBMCs or a T cell subset sorted from them (not recorded which). The chain combines TRBV20-1 with TRBJ2-3; 9 bases fit TRBD2. The receptor was derived from a man aged 18 to 35 who had mild COVID-19 (a few samples of this study predate the infection). Cell type and time point are not known. CDR3 amino acids: CSARDASGVSDTQYF. The CDR3 nucleotides read TGCAGTGCTAGAGATGCTAGCGGGGTATCAGATACGCAGTATTTT.